These T cell receptor beta chains were read from a single sample in a study of CD8+CD57+ T cells in acquired aplastic anemia. TCRdb re-derived calls from the reads in MiXCR, one entry per CDR3 protein. The data hold 200,000 to 250,000 distinct CDR3 sequences, with approximately 35% observed a single time. The sequencing sample was made of sorted CD4+, CD8+, or CD8+CD57+ T cells (not recorded which) from PBMCs. The receptors derive from a human donor in good health, serving as a control. Each CDR3 is given with its conserved first and last residue. D genes are given only for firm matches. A clone size is listed for some rows: how often the clone was seen (once, few, many), or a class if it is expanded.

TRBV12-3/TRBV12-4,once,NA,TRBJ2-5,TGTGCCAGCAGTGCCTACAGTCGGAACGACGAAGAGACCCAGTACTTC,CASSAYSRNDEETQYF
TRBV9,few,NA,TRBJ1-6,TGTGCCAGCAGCGTAGTTGGGACCCCTAATTCACCCCTCCACTTT,CASSVVGTPNSPLHF
TRBV6-2/TRBV6-3,few,NA,TRBJ1-2,TGTGCCAGCAGTTACGGGATATATGGCTACACCTTC,CASSYGIYGYTF
TRBV7-9,many,NA,TRBJ1-4,TGTGCCAGCAGCTTGATGGGTGAAAAACTGTTTTTT,CASSLMGEKLFF
TRBV6-5,few,NA,TRBJ1-1,TGTGCCAGCAGTTACGGCGAACTAAAGAACACTGAAGCTTTCTTT,CASSYGELKNTEAFF
TRBV5-1,many,TRBD2,TRBJ2-7,TGCGCCAGCAGCGATGGGGGGGGTCGGGGCGAGCAGTACTTC,CASSDGGGRGEQYF
TRBV25-1,NA,TRBD1,TRBJ1-6,TGTGCCAGCAGTGTAGACAGGGCTTCACCCCTCCACTTT,CASSVDRASPLHF
TRBV14,once,NA,TRBJ2-7,TGTGCCAGCAGTTCGAGGGTGGGGGACCAGTACTTC,CASSSRVGDQYF
TRBV2,few,NA,TRBJ1-5,TGTGCCAGCAGGTCGGGGAGCGATCAGCCCCAGCATTTT,CASRSGSDQPQHF
TRBV7-2,many,NA,TRBJ1-1,TGTGCCAGCAGCCGAACACCGGGATTAGGTATGAACACTGAAGCTTTCTTT,CASSRTPGLGMNTEAFF
TRBV5-8,few,NA,TRBJ1-1,TGTGCCAGCAGCAAAACCGGGGAGAACACTGAAGCTTTCTTT,CASSKTGENTEAFF
TRBV20-1,NA,TRBD2,TRBJ2-3,TGCAGTCCCCATCGGCACGGGGGGGACACAGATACGCAGTATTTT,CSPHRHGGDTDTQYF
TRBV5-1,NA,NA,TRBJ1-1,TGCGCCAGCAGCGCACAGGGTTTATACACTGAAGCTTTCTTT,CASSAQGLYTEAFF
TRBV15,few,NA,TRBJ2-3,TGTGCCACCAGCAGAGAAGGGACTCGGAGCACAGATACGCAGTATTTT,CATSREGTRSTDTQYF
TRBV18,few,NA,TRBJ2-6,TGTGCCAGCTCACCCGACAGCGTGATCAACGTCCTGACTTTC,CASSPDSVINVLTF
TRBV15,few,NA,TRBJ1-1,TGTGCCACCAGCAGAGATAGAGGGAACACTGAAGCTTTCTTT,CATSRDRGNTEAFF
TRBV5-1,few,NA,TRBJ1-4,TGCGCCAGCAGCTTGAGTCCGGGGCTAAAAGAAAAACTGTTTTTT,CASSLSPGLKEKLFF
TRBV11-2,many,NA,TRBJ2-5,TGTGCCAGCAGCCCCGGGCAGACCCAGTACTTC,CASSPGQTQYF
TRBV5-1,NA,NA,TRBJ2-2,TGCGCCAGCAGTAGTACCGCGAACACCGGGGAGCTGTTTTTT,CASSSTANTGELFF
TRBV19,many,TRBD1,TRBJ2-3,TGTGCCACGAGGGCGATTTTCTGGGACAGCCGCACAGATACGCAGTATTTT,CATRAIFWDSRTDTQYF
TRBV9,NA,NA,TRBJ2-6,TGTGCCAGCAGCGTAGGGGTCAACGTCCTGACTTTC,CASSVGVNVLTF
TRBV10-3,NA,TRBD1,TRBJ1-2,TGTGCCATCAGTGAAGGACAGGGAACTAACTATGGCTACACCTTC,CAISEGQGTNYGYTF
TRBV12-3/TRBV12-4,few,TRBD2,TRBJ2-1,TGTGCCAGCAAACCCCCCAGGACTAGTTCGCACAATGAGCAGTTCTTC,CASKPPRTSSHNEQFF